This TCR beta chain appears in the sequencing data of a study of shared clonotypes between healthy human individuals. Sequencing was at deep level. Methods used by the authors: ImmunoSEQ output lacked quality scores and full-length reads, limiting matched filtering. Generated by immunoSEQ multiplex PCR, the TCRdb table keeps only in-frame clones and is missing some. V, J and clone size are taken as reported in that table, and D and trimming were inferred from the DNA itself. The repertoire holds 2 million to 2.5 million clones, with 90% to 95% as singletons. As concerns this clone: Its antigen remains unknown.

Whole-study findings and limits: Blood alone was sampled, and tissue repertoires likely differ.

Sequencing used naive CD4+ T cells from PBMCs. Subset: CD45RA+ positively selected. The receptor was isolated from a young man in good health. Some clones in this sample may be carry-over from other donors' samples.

CDR3 protein: CAWSEGFYGYTF. The CDR3 DNA reads as TGTGCCTGGAGTGAGGGGTTCTATGGCTACACCTTC. V and J are TRBV30 and TRBJ1-2; tentative D call: TRBD1 (5 bases). CDR3 length: 12 amino acids. Germline CDR1 reads GTSNPN; CDR2 reads SVGIG (reference sequence). V was pared by 1 base and J by 4 bases, with 7 bases between.